The clone carrying this T cell receptor (beta chain) has a single count. Its matching antigen is unknown. Libraries were prepared by immunoSEQ multiplex PCR; TCRdb keeps only in-frame clonotypes and omits some of them. The table lists 90,000 to 150,000 clones, 86% of them singletons, with 15% to 20% in the top ten. The data derive from a study of T cell responses to AZD1222 COVID-19 vaccine. The germline V gene encodes CDR1 MGHRA and CDR2 YSYEKL. V shed 4 bases and J shed 9 bases, with 13 bases lying between them. This CDR3 region has 13 residues. Whole-study findings and limits: Every sample of the repertoires postdated the peak T cell response. Only five or six individuals given AZD1222 were seropositive at baseline. White British people made up most donors, females outnumbered males, and clonal diversity was possibly underestimated. Close to half of all spike-specific TCRs reportedly target regions of the variants that are unmutated.

The sequencing used peripheral blood, collected 28 days after the second AZD1222 dose. The V and J genes are TRBV4-1 and TRBJ2-1; tentative D call: TRBD1 (6 bases). The origin of this receptor is an adult who received the AZD1222 COVID-19 vaccine. The CDR3, as DNA: TGCGCCAGCAGCCCCACAAGGGGGATTGAGCAGTTCTTC. Translating gives CASSPTRGIEQFF.